This TCR beta chain was observed in a study of blood T cell repertoires in COVID-19 (TCRdb year 2020). Describing the broader study: Collaborator samples came from the United States, Italy and Spain and covered acute and convalescent phases of COVID-19. Samples came from the ongoing ImmuneRACE study (first 160 participants) plus 1,254 subjects from 6 global collaborators. Where HLA class I and class II types were available, the types were taken from metadata supplied by the sample provider, not from assay-based typing. Deeply sampled blood TCRbeta repertoires from subjects exposed to, actively infected with, or recovered from COVID-19 were included in the dataset. The material from the prospective study consisted of cDNA or gDNA derived from T cells, B-cell-depleted T cells, or PBMCs. The repertoires were released in a freely available public database intended as a resource for research on the immune response to SARS-CoV-2. Nearly every sample came with metadata listing a de-identified subject ID, COVID-19 status, age in years and sex. What the work shows at the level of the full study, not this receptor alone: The quantity of clinical and demographic metadata differed by source and by participant and was supplied without curation.

TCRbeta CDR3 regions were amplified from genomic DNA by means of the immunoSEQ Assay, a bias-controlled multiplex PCR. As for the authors' bioinformatics: The number of nucleated cells in each sample was estimated from the amplification of reference gene primers within the assay. To quantify the absolute abundance of each unique TCRbeta CDR3 rearrangement, sequence reads were collapsed and filtered. For each sample, productive Simpson clonality was calculated by taking the square root of Simpson's diversity index across productive rearrangements. Imported from immuneACCESS, the table was reduced by TCRdb to in-frame sequences with V and J called. These copies leave out some clones; in studies compared against another copy, an unresolved V gene accounts for under half, and the cause of the remainder is not known. The V and J calls and clone size are taken from that table; D and trimming were inferred from the DNA. The sample table contains hundreds of thousands of clones; only one count was recorded for around nine tenths of them. The top ten clones comprise approximately 2% of the sample.

For CDR1 and CDR2, the germline V gene lists MNHNS and SASEGT. The CDR3 starts with the cysteine, ends with the phenylalanine, and has 19 residues. CDR3 DNA is the only sequence kept; it has 57 bases, read in frame from the first base. Ends trimmed: V by 0 bases, J by 6 bases; bases unmatched to a gene: 16. In the prospective study, participants were about 18 to 95 years old, resided in 20 to 30 geographic areas of the United States, and were enrolled through a virtual design. In the prospective study, cohorts were assigned on the basis of participant-reported clinical history obtained from a screening survey and a study questionnaire. Recovered participants in ImmuneRACE Cohort 3 were defined by two consecutive negative NP/OP PCR tests, clearance by a healthcare professional, or resolution of symptoms. Mobile phlebotomists in the prospective study collected whole blood, serum and a nasopharyngeal or oropharyngeal swab from every participant. Participants in the prospective study had the option to provide additional blood draws and questionnaires over a 2-month period. Before DNA extraction, prospective study blood samples were shipped either frozen or at room temperature.

Of note for this clone: No antigen is known for it. There are no base qualities to consult, and no much larger clone falls within one base.

The receptor was isolated from a woman under 30 who had recovered from COVID-19. Material for sequencing was PBMCs or T cells enriched from blood (not recorded which). The chain was built from TRBV6-1 and TRBJ2-1; 8 nucleotides in the junction match TRBD2. The nucleotide sequence is given as TGTGCCAGCAGTGAAGCGCCAGGTCTATTCGCGGGAGGTGCCAATGAGCAGTTCTTC. This yields the protein CASSEAPGLFAGGANEQFF.